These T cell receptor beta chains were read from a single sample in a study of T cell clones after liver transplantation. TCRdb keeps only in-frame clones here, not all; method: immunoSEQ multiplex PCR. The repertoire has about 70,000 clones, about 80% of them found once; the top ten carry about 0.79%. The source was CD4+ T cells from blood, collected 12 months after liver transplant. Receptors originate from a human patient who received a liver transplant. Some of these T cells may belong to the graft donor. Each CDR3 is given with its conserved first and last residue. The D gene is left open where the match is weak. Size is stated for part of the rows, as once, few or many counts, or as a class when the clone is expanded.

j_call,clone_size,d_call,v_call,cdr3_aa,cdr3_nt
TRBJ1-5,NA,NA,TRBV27,CASSLRGQGPPLNQPQHF,TGTGCCAGCAGTTTACGAGGTCAGGGACCACCTCTCAATCAGCCCCAGCATTTT
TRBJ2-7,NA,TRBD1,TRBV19,CASSTHGTGGSYEQYF,TGTGCCAGTAGTACCCACGGGACAGGGGGGTCCTACGAGCAGTACTTC
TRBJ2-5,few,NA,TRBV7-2,CASSLLGFETQYF,TGTGCCAGCAGCTTACTAGGTTTCGAGACCCAGTACTTC
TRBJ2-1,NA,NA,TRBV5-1,CASSLDRSSYNEQFF,TGCGCCAGCAGCTTGGACAGAAGCTCCTACAATGAGCAGTTCTTC
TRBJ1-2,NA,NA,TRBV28,CASSILNRAPGYGYTF,TGTGCCAGCAGTATACTTAACAGGGCCCCTGGGTATGGCTACACCTTC
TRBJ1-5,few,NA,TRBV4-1,CASSHPGRGGSNQPQHF,TGCGCCAGCAGCCACCCGGGGCGTGGGGGTTCCAATCAGCCCCAGCATTTT
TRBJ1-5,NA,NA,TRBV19,CASTLRGNQPQHF,TGTGCCAGTACCCTAAGGGGCAATCAGCCCCAGCATTTT
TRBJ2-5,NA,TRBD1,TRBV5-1,CASSLLGQGQTETQYF,TGCGCCAGCAGCTTGTTGGGACAGGGGCAAACGGAGACCCAGTACTTC
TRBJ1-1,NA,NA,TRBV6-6,CATSRSGVGTEAFF,TGTGCCACCTCGAGGTCAGGGGTAGGGACTGAAGCTTTCTTT
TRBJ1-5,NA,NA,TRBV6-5,CASSRLWGRGQPQHF,TGTGCCAGCAGTCGCCTATGGGGGCGAGGTCAGCCCCAGCATTTT
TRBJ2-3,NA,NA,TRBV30,CAWSLDTQYF,TGTGCCTGGAGTTTAGATACGCAGTATTTT
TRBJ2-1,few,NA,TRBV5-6,CASSLAGLLGYNEQFF,TGTGCCAGCAGCTTGGCAGGGCTTTTGGGCTACAATGAGCAGTTCTTC
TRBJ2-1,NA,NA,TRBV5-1,CASSFRGAHHEQFF,TGCGCCAGCAGCTTTCGGGGGGCGCACCATGAGCAGTTCTTC
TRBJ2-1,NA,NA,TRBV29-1,CSVPGTRTYNEQFF,TGCAGCGTACCCGGGACAAGAACATACAATGAGCAGTTCTTC
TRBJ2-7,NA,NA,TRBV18,CASSPTAAYEQYF,TGTGCCAGCTCACCAACAGCCGCCTACGAGCAGTACTTC
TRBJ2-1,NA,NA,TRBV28,CASSSGGQGINEQFF,TGTGCCAGCAGTTCTGGGGGGCAGGGCATTAATGAGCAGTTCTTC
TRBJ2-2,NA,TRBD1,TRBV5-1,CASSRDRGRSGELFF,TGCGCCAGCAGCCGCGACAGGGGGCGCTCCGGGGAGCTGTTTTTT
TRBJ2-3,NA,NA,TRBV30,CAWSVRRGGADTQYF,TGTGCCTGGAGTGTACGAAGGGGGGGAGCAGATACGCAGTATTTT
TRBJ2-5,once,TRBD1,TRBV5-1,CASSLMGQQETQYF,TGCGCCAGCAGCTTGATGGGACAGCAAGAGACCCAGTACTTC
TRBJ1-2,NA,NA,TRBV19,CASSRSGQTYGYTF,TGTGCCAGTAGTAGATCCGGACAGACCTATGGCTACACCTTC
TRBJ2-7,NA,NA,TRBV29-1,CSVEGTSYGQYF,TGCAGCGTTGAAGGGACATCCTACGGGCAGTACTTC
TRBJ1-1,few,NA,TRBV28,CASIPSGTNTEAFF,TGTGCCAGCATTCCCTCAGGGACGAACACTGAAGCTTTCTTT
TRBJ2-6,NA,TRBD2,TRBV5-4,CASSLEGGRGQVGANVLTF,TGTGCCAGCAGCTTGGAGGGCGGGAGGGGGCAGGTTGGGGCCAACGTCCTGACTTTC
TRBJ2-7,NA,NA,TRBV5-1,CASSFVGQDYEQYF,TGCGCCAGCAGCTTTGTGGGCCAAGATTACGAGCAGTACTTC
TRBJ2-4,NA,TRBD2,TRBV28,CASSPGFYWTSGSVHIQYF,TGTGCCAGCAGTCCCGGATTCTATTGGACTAGCGGGAGTGTACACATTCAGTACTTC
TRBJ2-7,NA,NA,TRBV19,CASSIQGTYEQYF,TGTGCCAGTAGTATCCAGGGTACCTACGAGCAGTACTTC
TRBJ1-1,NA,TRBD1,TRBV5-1,CASSWSTGGNTEAFF,TGCGCCAGCAGCTGGTCGACAGGGGGAAACACTGAAGCTTTCTTT
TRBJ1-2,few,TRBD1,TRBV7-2,CASSLSSNQGFQGVGYTF,TGTGCCAGCAGCTTATCGTCGAACCAGGGGTTTCAGGGGGTTGGCTACACCTTC
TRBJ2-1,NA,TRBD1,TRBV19,CASSMGRDRLNNEQFF,TGTGCCAGTAGTATGGGACGGGACAGGCTTAACAATGAGCAGTTCTTC
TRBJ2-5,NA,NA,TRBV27,CASSRRREYQETQYF,TGTGCCAGCAGTCGGAGACGGGAGTACCAAGAGACCCAGTACTTC
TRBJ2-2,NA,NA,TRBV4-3,CASSQISYRDTGELFF,TGCGCCAGCAGCCAAATCAGCTACAGGGACACCGGGGAGCTGTTTTTT
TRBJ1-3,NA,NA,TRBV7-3,CASSTGLSGNTIYF,TGTGCCAGCAGCACGGGACTCTCTGGAAACACCATATATTTT
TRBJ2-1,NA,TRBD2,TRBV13,CASSPARTSGIANEQFF,TGTGCCAGCAGCCCCGCGAGGACTAGCGGGATTGCGAATGAGCAGTTCTTC
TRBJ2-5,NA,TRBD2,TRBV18,CASSPTSGDQETQYF,TGTGCCAGCTCACCAACTAGCGGGGACCAAGAGACCCAGTACTTC
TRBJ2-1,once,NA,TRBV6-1,CASDGGSFDEQFF,TGTGCCAGCGACGGAGGGAGCTTCGATGAGCAGTTCTTC
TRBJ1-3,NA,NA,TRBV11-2,CASSLTGPGMGPSGNTIYF,TGTGCCAGCAGCTTAACCGGCCCCGGGATGGGTCCGTCTGGAAACACCATATATTTT
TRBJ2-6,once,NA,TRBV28,CASTLSGANVLTF,TGTGCCAGCACCCTCTCTGGGGCCAACGTCCTGACTTTC
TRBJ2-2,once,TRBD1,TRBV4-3,CASSQETGVAGELFF,TGCGCCAGCAGCCAAGAAACAGGGGTAGCCGGGGAGCTGTTTTTT
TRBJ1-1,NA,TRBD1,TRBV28,CASGQGRGTEAFF,TGTGCCAGCGGACAGGGAAGGGGAACTGAAGCTTTCTTT
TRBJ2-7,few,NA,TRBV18,CASSPPGARSYEQYF,TGTGCCAGCTCACCACCGGGGGCGCGAAGCTACGAGCAGTACTTC
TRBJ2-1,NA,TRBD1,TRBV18,CASSPYRDRANEQFF,TGTGCCAGCTCACCTTACCGGGACAGGGCCAATGAGCAGTTCTTC
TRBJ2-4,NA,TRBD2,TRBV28,CASTLGWASGIGNIQYF,TGTGCCAGCACTCTAGGCTGGGCTAGCGGGATCGGGAACATTCAGTACTTC